This passage covers 26 T cell receptor beta chains from one sample sequenced in a study of blood T cell repertoires in COVID-19. Sequenced by immunoSEQ multiplex PCR; TCRdb stores in-frame clones only, minus some. The table has 95,000 to 100,000 clones, about 85% seen once; the top ten hold 1.5% to 2%. Sequenced sample: peripheral blood. Every receptor here comes from an older woman with active or convalescent COVID-19.

The V gene is TRBV6-5, the J gene TRBJ1-2, with TRBD1 as a possible D gene (5 bases). The V and J ends lost 6 bases and 8 bases respectively, with 22 bases between them. The CDR3 is 15 amino acids. Germline V gene data show CDR1 as MNHEY and CDR2 as SVGAGI. For the CDR3, the DNA is TGTGCCAGCAGCCAAGCCGACCAGGGAAGTAGGGGCTACACCTTC. Protein: CASSQADQGSRGYTF.

V gene TRBV28 combines with J gene TRBJ2-5; 8 bases map to TRBD2. Germline lookup yields CDR1 MDHEN and CDR2 SYDVKM. Unmatched junction bases numbered 9, after V lost 5 bases and J lost 1 base. The CDR3 is 16 amino acids. CDR3 in amino acids: CASSPGISGAQETQYF. The CDR3 nucleotides read TGTGCCAGCAGTCCCGGCATTAGCGGGGCCCAAGAGACCCAGTACTTC.

This clone appeared once. The rearrangement uses TRBV7-2 and TRBJ1-1, with TRBD1 matching over 9 bases. The CDR3 spans 14 residues. The junction had 7 bases not matched to a gene; V was cut back by 5 bases and J by 6 bases. Germline V gene sequence: CDR1 SGHTA, CDR2 FQGNSA. The DNA for the CDR3 is TGTGCCAGCAGCCGTAGACAGGGGGATCCTGAAGCTTTCTTT. Protein sequence: CASSRRQGDPEAFF. Complete variable domain (other parts from reference TRBV7-2 and TRBJ1-1): GAGVSQSPSNKVTEKGKDVELRCDPISGHTALYWYRQSLGQGLEFLIYFQGNSAPDKSGLPSDRFSAERTGGSVSTLTIQRTQQEDSAVYLCASSRRQGDPEAFFGQGTRLTVV.

This chain uses TRBV4-2 with TRBJ1-6; D is possibly TRBD1 (5 bases). Trimming stripped 3 bases from V and 6 bases from J, with 12 bases between. Germline V gives CDR1 LGHNA, CDR2 YNFKEQ. This CDR3 has 15 residues. The CDR3 bases are TGTGCCAGCAGCCAGGGGCCCCCAGGTAATTCACCCCTCCACTTT. It encodes CASSQGPPGNSPLHF.

The chain combines TRBV11-1 with TRBJ2-1, with TRBD2 identical over 15 bases. V gave up 5 bases and J gave up 7 bases; unmatched junction bases: 6. Germline-derived CDR1 and CDR2 are SGHAT and FQDESV (reference sequence). CDR3 size: 16 residues. CDR3 loop: CASSRTSGGARNEQFF. DNA of the CDR3: TGTGCCAGCAGCCGGACTAGCGGGGGGGCACGTAATGAGCAGTTCTTC.

About this clone itself: The sample contains more than one DNA sequence encoding this CDR3. V is TRBV7-9 and J is TRBJ2-1, with 8 bases that match TRBD2. V shed 2 bases and J 6 bases; nucleotides not matched to a gene: 0. CDR3 length: 13 amino acids. Germline V lookup: CDR1 SEHNR, CDR2 FQNEAQ (reference sequence). The CDR3 sequence: CASSLRGGNEQFF. The CDR3 DNA follows: TGTGCCAGCAGCTTACGGGGGGGCAATGAGCAGTTCTTC.

The V call is TRBV9, the J call TRBJ2-3; D is undetermined. Trimming took 2 bases from V and 3 from J, leaving 7 bases between them. This CDR3 is built from 13 residues. CDR1 is SGDLS, CDR2 YYNGEE, per germline. For the CDR3, the DNA is TGTGCCAGCAGCGTCGAGTTTACAGATACGCAGTATTTT. This translates into CASSVEFTDTQYF.

J is TRBJ2-7 and V is TRBV25-1, with D tentatively TRBD1 (6 bases). The ends were cut back, 7 bases at V and 2 bases at J, with 12 bases in the middle. CDR3 length equals 13 residues. Germline lookup yields CDR1 MGHDK and CDR2 SYGVNS. The CDR3 is CASTPTGTYEQYF. The DNA of the CDR3 is TGTGCCAGCACCCCGACAGGAACCTACGAGCAGTACTTC.

The J gene is TRBJ1-6, the V gene TRBV13, with 9 positions matching TRBD1. The junction had 8 bases not matched to a gene; V was cut back by 5 bases and J by 9 bases. CDR1 and CDR2 (germline): PRHDT, FYEKMQ (reference sequence). This CDR3 region has 15 residues. CDR3 coding DNA: TGTGCCAGCAGCCGGGAGACAGGGGGAAGTTCACCCCTCCACTTT. Translation gives CASSRETGGSSPLHF.

This rearrangement joins TRBV9 to TRBJ2-1; 7 bases fit TRBD1. The CDR3 has 15 residues. Germline CDR1 and CDR2: SGDLS and YYNGEE. Losses at the gene ends were 4 bases for V and 3 bases for J; bases not matched to a gene: 7. This CDR3 is CASSLSGGSYNEQFF. The CDR3 nucleotides read TGTGCCAGCAGCCTCTCAGGGGGTAGCTACAATGAGCAGTTCTTC.

The rearrangement uses TRBV24-1 and TRBJ2-3, with 11 positions matching TRBD1. V lost 2 bases and J lost 6; bases outside the gene matches: 3. Per the germline V gene, CDR1 is KGHDR and CDR2 is SFDVKD. The CDR3 has 15 residues. The CDR3 region has the DNA TGTGCCACCAGTGATTCGGACAGGGGGCCCGATACGCAGTATTTT. Protein sequence: CATSDSDRGPDTQYF.

This chain connects TRBV11-2 to TRBJ2-1; 7 bases are shared with TRBD2. The CDR3 covers 15 residues. The germline V gene encodes CDR1 SGHAT and CDR2 FQNNGV. V shed 2 bases and J 0 bases; nucleotides not matched to a gene: 1. DNA for the CDR3: TGTGCCAGCAGCTTAACGGGAGGCTCCTACAATGAGCAGTTCTTC. This codes for CASSLTGGSYNEQFF. Complete variable domain (other parts from reference TRBV11-2 and TRBJ2-1): EAGVAQSPRYKIIEKRQSVAFWCNPISGHATLYWYQQILGQGPKLLIQFQNNGVVDDSQLPKDRFSAERLKGVDSTLKIQPAKLEDSAVYLCASSLTGGSYNEQFFGPGTRLTVL.

This rearrangement joins TRBV6-1 to TRBJ2-1, with 7 positions matching TRBD2. Trimming took 4 bases from V and 0 from J; bases not matched to a gene: 6. The CDR3 is 16 residues long. Germline V gene data show CDR1 as MNHNS and CDR2 as SASEGT. In DNA form, the CDR3 reads TGTGCCAGCAGTGGCCTAGCGGCGAGCTCCTACAATGAGCAGTTCTTC. Protein product: CASSGLAASSYNEQFF.

The chain recombines TRBV11-2 with TRBJ2-2, with D perhaps TRBD2 (6 bases). With 1 base removed from V and 4 bases from J, the gap between germline ends came to 13 bases. Germline CDR1 reads SGHAT; CDR2 reads FQNNGV. There are 16 residues in the CDR3. CDR3 protein: CASSLGSGVGTGELFF. CDR3 sequence (DNA): TGTGCCAGCAGCTTAGGGTCGGGAGTAGGCACCGGGGAGCTGTTTTTT.

Notes on this clone: This sample also contains other DNA sequences that code for the same CDR3. V and J are TRBV19 and TRBJ2-3; D unclear. V lost 4 bases and J lost 1, with 9 bases in between. Germline-derived CDR1 and CDR2 are LNHDA and SQIVND (reference sequence). The CDR3 has 14 amino acids. CDR3 amino acids: CASSTRGGTDTQYF. CDR3 nucleotide sequence: TGTGCCAGTAGTACCCGCGGAGGCACAGATACGCAGTATTTT.

This clone occurred once. This chain connects TRBV29-1 to TRBJ2-1; 8 bases fit TRBD2. CDR1 and CDR2 (germline): SQVTM, ANQGSEA. There are 15 residues in the CDR3. Losses at the gene ends were 0 bases for V and 3 bases for J; bases not matched to a gene: 4. The CDR3 sequence is CSVEDGGVNYNEQFF. In nucleotides, the CDR3 is TGCAGCGTTGAAGACGGGGGGGTGAACTACAATGAGCAGTTCTTC.

J is TRBJ2-7 and V is TRBV28; TRBD1 matches 10 bases. Per the germline V gene, CDR1 is MDHEN and CDR2 is SYDVKM. V lost 6 bases to trimming and J lost 7 bases; unmatched junction nucleotides: 9. The CDR3 loop spans 14 amino acids. CDR3 sequence: CASRTTGGAGEQYF. The CDR3 DNA sequence: TGTGCCAGCAGAACGACAGGGGGCGCGGGAGAGCAGTACTTC.

V is TRBV9 and J is TRBJ2-6, with a possible D match to TRBD2 (6 bases). Trimming left V 0 bases short and J 2 bases short, with 9 bases between. The CDR3 is 16 amino acids. CDR1 and CDR2 from the germline V gene are SGDLS and YYNGEE. CDR3 in DNA: TGTGCCAGCAGCGTAGGGTGGGAGGCTGGGGCCAACGTCCTGACTTTC. Translating it yields CASSVGWEAGANVLTF.

The chain combines TRBV28 with TRBJ2-3; 10 nucleotides agree with TRBD2. Germline V gene data show CDR1 as MDHEN and CDR2 as SYDVKM. The CDR3 has 18 residues. V trimming: 6 bases; J trimming: 0 bases; junction bases outside the gene matches: 12. Written as DNA, the CDR3 is TGTGCCAGCAGGTCTGGTAGCGGGAGGCCCCAAAGCACAGATACGCAGTATTTT. Its protein product is CASRSGSGRPQSTDTQYF.

This chain joins TRBV5-1 and TRBJ1-6; D might be TRBD1 (6 bases). The ends were cut back, 0 bases at V and 7 bases at J, with 17 bases in the middle. The CDR3 has 17 residues. Germline CDR1 SGHRS, CDR2 YFSETQ. Written as DNA, the CDR3 is TGCGCCAGCAGCTTGGCAGAGACCAGGGGAGTCAATTCACCCCTCCACTTT. This encodes CASSLAETRGVNSPLHF.

The chain uses TRBV5-1 and TRBJ2-7; 12 bases align to TRBD2. Germline trimming cut 4 bases from V and 3 bases from J; bases unmatched to any gene: 5. This CDR3 is 15 amino acids long. The germline CDR1 and CDR2 sequences are SGHRS and YFSETQ. CDR3 in amino acids: CASSVQTSGGYEQYF. CDR3 nucleotides: TGCGCCAGCAGCGTCCAGACTAGCGGGGGCTACGAGCAGTACTTC.

The chain employs TRBV2 and TRBJ2-3; the D gene is possibly TRBD2 (5 bases). V lost 4 bases and J 2 bases, leaving 19 bases between the germline ends. The germline V gene has CDR1 SNHLY and CDR2 FYNNEI. The CDR3 length is 17 residues. CDR3 residues: CASSVSWTGKNTDTQYF. CDR3 sequence (DNA): TGTGCCAGCAGTGTCAGCTGGACTGGAAAAAACACAGATACGCAGTATTTT.

This clone was detected a few times. V usage is TRBV2 and J usage is TRBJ1-5; TRBD1 might be the D (6 bases). V lost 6 bases and J lost 3, with 12 bases in between. There are 14 residues in the CDR3. Germline CDR1 reads SNHLY; CDR2 reads FYNNEI. The CDR3 here is CASSADRFNQPQHF. As DNA, the CDR3 is TGTGCCAGCAGCGCCGACAGGTTCAATCAGCCCCAGCATTTT.

The DNA for the CDR3 is TGTGCCAGCAGCTTAGATCCAGGGCGCGGACCTTCCTCTGGAAACACCATATATTTT. It translates to CASSLDPGRGPSSGNTIYF. This sequence joins TRBV11-3 and TRBJ1-3; a weak D match, TRBD1 (5 bases). With 0 bases removed from V and 0 bases from J, the gap between germline ends came to 18 bases. CDR1 is SGHNT and CDR2 is YENEEA in the germline V gene. The CDR3 sequence is 19 residues long.

The chain recombines TRBV20-1 with TRBJ1-2; no definite D call. CDR1 DFQATT and CDR2 SNEGSKA come from the germline V gene (reference sequence). This CDR3 is built from 13 residues. V lost 3 bases, J lost 4 bases, and 12 bases lay in between. For the CDR3, the DNA is TGCAGTGCTAGTGGCGGTAACGCCTATGGCTACACCTTC. This codes for CSASGGNAYGYTF.

The sample holds one count of this clone. This chain connects TRBV2 to TRBJ2-3; D gene uncertain. Trimming took 3 bases from V and 0 from J, leaving 10 bases between them. CDR1 SNHLY and CDR2 FYNNEI come from the germline V gene. This CDR3 contains 15 residues. The CDR3 spells CASSDLGASTDTQYF. As DNA, the CDR3 is TGTGCCAGCAGTGATCTCGGTGCTAGCACAGATACGCAGTATTTT.